The table lists the clone carrying this TCR beta chain with many counts. Its antigen is as yet unknown. This record comes from a study of T cells after yellow fever vaccination. Study outcomes and limitations: CD4 and CD8 compartments shared a small share of clonotypes, likely from convergent recombination. Contaminants from the bulk population, in the form of abundant clonotypes, could be found in FACS-sorted repertoires.

The germline V gene encodes CDR1 SGHAT and CDR2 FQNNGV. Trimming took 3 bases from V and 1 from J, leaving 9 bases between them. This CDR3 has 14 residues. TCRdb used MiXCR to reprocess the 5' RACE reads, holding one entry per CDR3 protein. The sample holds just over 300,000 distinct CDR3 sequences, around 3.9% seen once. Sequencing was performed on PBMCs, taken on the day of the yellow fever booster vaccination. The source is a man aged 18 to 29 who received the YFV17D yellow fever vaccine. The chain joins TRBV11-2 to TRBJ2-5; D is uncertain. CDR3 DNA: TGTGCCAGCAGCTTTCGAGACTCCCAAGAGACCCAGTACTTC. It translates to CASSFRDSQETQYF. The full variable domain, rest sourced from reference TRBV11-2 and TRBJ2-5, is EAGVAQSPRYKIIEKRQSVAFWCNPISGHATLYWYQQILGQGPKLLIQFQNNGVVDDSQLPKDRFSAERLKGVDSTLKIQPAKLEDSAVYLCASSFRDSQETQYFGPGTRLLVL.